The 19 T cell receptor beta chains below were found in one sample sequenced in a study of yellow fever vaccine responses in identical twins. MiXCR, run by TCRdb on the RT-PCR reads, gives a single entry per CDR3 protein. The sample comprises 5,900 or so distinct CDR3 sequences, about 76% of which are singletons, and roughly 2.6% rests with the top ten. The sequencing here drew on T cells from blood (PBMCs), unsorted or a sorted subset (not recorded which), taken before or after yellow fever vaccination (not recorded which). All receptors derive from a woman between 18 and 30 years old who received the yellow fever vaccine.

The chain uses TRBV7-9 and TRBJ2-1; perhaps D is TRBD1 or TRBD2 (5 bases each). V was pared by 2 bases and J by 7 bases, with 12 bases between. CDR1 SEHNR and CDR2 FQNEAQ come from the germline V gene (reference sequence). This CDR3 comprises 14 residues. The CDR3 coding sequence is TGTGCCAGCAGCTTAATCCTAGCAGGGAATGAGCAGTTCTTC. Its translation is CASSLILAGNEQFF. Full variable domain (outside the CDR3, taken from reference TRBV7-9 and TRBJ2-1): DTGVSQNPRHKITKRGQNVTFRCDPISEHNRLYWYRQTLGQGPEFLTYFQNEAQLEKSRLLSDRFSAERPKGSFSTLEIQRTEQGDSAMYLCASSLILAGNEQFFGPGTRLTVL.

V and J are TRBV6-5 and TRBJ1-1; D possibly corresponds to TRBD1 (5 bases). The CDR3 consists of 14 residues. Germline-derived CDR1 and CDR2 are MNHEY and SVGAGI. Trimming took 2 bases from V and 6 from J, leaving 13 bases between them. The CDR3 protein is CASSYGYRTSEAFF. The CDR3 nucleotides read TGTGCCAGCAGTTACGGTTACAGGACCTCTGAAGCTTTCTTT.

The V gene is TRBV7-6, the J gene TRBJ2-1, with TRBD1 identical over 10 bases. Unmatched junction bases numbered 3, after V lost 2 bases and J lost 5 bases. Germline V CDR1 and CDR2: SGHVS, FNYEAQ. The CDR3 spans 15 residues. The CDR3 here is CASSLPGQGNNEQFF. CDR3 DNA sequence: TGTGCCAGCAGCTTACCGGGACAGGGGAACAATGAGCAGTTCTTC.

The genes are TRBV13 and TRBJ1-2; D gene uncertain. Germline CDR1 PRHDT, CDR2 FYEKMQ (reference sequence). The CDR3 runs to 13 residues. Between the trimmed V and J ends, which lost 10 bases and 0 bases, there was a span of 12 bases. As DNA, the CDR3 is TGTGCCATACAACGGATTACTAACTATGGCTACACCTTC. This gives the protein CAIQRITNYGYTF.

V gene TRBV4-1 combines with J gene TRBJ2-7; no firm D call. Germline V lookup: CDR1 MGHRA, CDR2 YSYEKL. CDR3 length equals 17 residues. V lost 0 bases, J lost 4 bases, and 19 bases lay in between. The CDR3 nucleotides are TGCGCCAGCAGCCAAGATTGGGCGTTTGGATGGGATTACGAGCAGTACTTC. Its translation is CASSQDWAFGWDYEQYF.

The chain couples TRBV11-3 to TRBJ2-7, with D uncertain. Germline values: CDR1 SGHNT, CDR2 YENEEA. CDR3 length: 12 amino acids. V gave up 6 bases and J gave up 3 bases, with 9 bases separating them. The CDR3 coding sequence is TGTGCCAGCAGTGGGGTAAGCTACGAGCAGTACTTC. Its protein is CASSGVSYEQYF.

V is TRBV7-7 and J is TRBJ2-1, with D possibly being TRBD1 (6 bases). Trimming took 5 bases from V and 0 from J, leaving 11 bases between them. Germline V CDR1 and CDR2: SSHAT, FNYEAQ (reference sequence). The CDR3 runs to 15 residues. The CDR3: CASSPDSSSYNEQFF. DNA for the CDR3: TGTGCCAGCAGCCCGGACAGTAGCTCCTACAATGAGCAGTTCTTC.

This CDR3 is CASSPSGGSYNEQFF. DNA of the CDR3: TGCGCCAGCAGTCCAAGCGGGGGCTCCTACAATGAGCAGTTCTTC. The rearrangement uses TRBV10-1 and TRBJ2-1, with 8 bases lining up with TRBD2. The CDR3 loop spans 15 amino acids. J gave up 0 bases and V 5 bases, and 3 bases lay outside the gene matches. The germline V gene encodes CDR1 WNHNN and CDR2 SYGVQD (reference sequence).

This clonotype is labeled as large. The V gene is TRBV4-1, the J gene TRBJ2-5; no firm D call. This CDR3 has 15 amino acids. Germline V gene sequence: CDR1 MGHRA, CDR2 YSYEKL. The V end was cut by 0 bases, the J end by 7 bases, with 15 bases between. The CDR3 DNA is TGCGCCAGCAGCCAAGATGGCGCAGGAAGTGTGACCCAGTACTTC. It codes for CASSQDGAGSVTQYF.

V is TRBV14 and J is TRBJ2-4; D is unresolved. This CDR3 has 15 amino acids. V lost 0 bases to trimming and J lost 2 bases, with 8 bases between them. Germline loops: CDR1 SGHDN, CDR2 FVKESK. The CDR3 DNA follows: TGTGCCAGCAGCCAAGAGGGGTTATCCAAAAACATTCAGTACTTC. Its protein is CASSQEGLSKNIQYF.

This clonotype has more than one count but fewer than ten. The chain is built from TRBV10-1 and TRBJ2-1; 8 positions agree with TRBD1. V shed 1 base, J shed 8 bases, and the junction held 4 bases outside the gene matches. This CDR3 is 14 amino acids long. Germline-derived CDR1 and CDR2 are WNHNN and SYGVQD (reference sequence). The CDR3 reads CASSEFGQGYEQFF. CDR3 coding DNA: TGCGCCAGCAGTGAGTTCGGACAGGGCTATGAGCAGTTCTTC.

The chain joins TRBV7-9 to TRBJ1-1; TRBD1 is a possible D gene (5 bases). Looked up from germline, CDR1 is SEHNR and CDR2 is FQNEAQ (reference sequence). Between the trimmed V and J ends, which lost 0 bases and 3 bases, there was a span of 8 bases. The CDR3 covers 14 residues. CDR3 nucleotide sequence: TGTGCCAGCAGCTTAGCCCCGGGGGACACTGAAGCTTTCTTT. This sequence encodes CASSLAPGDTEAFF.

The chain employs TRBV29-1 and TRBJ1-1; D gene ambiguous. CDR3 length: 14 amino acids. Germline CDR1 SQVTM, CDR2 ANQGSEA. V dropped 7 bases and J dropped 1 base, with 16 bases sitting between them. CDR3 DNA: TGCAGCGCCCCCTCCGCGGCTCCGAACACTGAAGCTTTCTTT. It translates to CSAPSAAPNTEAFF.

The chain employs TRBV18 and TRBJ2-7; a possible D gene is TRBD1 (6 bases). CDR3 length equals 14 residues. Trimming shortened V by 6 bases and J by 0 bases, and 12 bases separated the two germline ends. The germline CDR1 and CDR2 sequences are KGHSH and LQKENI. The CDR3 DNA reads TGTGCCAGCTCCCAACAGGGAAACTCCTACGAGCAGTACGTC. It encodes CASSQQGNSYEQYV.

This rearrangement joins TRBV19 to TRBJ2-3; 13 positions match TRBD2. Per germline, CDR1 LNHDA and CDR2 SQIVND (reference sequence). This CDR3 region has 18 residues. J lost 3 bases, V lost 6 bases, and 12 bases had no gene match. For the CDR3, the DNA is TGTGCCAGTAGGGTCGGACTAGCGGGAGTTGGGGTGACAGATACGCAGTATTTT. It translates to CASRVGLAGVGVTDTQYF.

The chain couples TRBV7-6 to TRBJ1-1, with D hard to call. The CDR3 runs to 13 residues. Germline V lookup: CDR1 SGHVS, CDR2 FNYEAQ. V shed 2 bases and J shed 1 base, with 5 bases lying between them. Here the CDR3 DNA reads TGTGCCAGCAGCTTACAGACGAACACTGAAGCTTTCTTT. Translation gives CASSLQTNTEAFF.

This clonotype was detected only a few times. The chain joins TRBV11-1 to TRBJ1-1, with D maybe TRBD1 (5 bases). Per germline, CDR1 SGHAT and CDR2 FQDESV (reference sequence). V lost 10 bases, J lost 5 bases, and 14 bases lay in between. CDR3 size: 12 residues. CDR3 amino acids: CAMGTSGTEAFF. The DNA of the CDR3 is TGTGCCATGGGGACCTCTGGGACTGAAGCTTTCTTT.

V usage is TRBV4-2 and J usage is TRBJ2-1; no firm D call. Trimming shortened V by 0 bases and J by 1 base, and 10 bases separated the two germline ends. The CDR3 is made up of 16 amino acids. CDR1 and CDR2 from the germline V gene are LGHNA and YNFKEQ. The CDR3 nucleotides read TGTGCCAGCAGCCAAGAAGGAGTAGTGTCCTACAATGAGCAGTTCTTC. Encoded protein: CASSQEGVVSYNEQFF.

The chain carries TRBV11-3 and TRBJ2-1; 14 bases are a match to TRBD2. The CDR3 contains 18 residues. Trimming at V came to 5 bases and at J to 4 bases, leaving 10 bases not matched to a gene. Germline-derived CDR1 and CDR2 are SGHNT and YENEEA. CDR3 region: CASSPGLAGGPPYNEQFF. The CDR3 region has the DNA TGTGCCAGCAGCCCCGGACTAGCGGGGGGCCCACCTTACAATGAGCAGTTCTTC.